This T cell receptor beta chain was captured in a study of blood T cell repertoires in COVID-19. Study as a whole: COVID-19 samples, acute and convalescent, were from the United States, Italy and Spain.

Using immunoSEQ multiplex PCR, the repertoire was profiled, and TCRdb retains in-frame clones only, with some absent. The sample shows under 200,000 clones, approximately 81% of them seen only once. Participant-given clinical history determined each cohort assignment. Losses at the gene ends were 3 bases for V and 7 bases for J; bases not matched to a gene: 12. The germline CDR1 and CDR2 sequences are SGDLS and YYNGEE. The CDR3 is 16 residues long. This sequence was found in a middle-aged woman with acute COVID-19. The chain has TRBV9 and TRBJ2-7; the match to TRBD2 covers 11 bases. Input material: PBMCs or T cells enriched from blood (not recorded which). This CDR3 reads CASSALQLAGVSEQYF. The CDR3 bases are TGTGCCAGCAGCGCGCTCCAACTAGCGGGAGTAAGTGAGCAGTACTTC. Looking up the rest from reference TRBV9 and TRBJ2-7 gives the full variable domain: DSGVTQTPKHLITATGQRVTLRCSPRSGDLSVYWYQQSLDQGLQFLIQYYNGEERAKGNILERFSAQQFPDLHSELNLSSLELGDSALYFCASSALQLAGVSEQYFGPGTRLTVT.